The 12 T cell receptor beta chains below come from one sample, sequenced in a study of control samples from healthy donors and cancer patients. Assay: immunoSEQ multiplex PCR; the TCRdb copy retains only in-frame clones and omits some. The table lists more than 100,000 clones, roughly 90% of them singletons, with 7.8% in the top ten. Sequencing was performed on blood. Receptors originate from a woman aged 18-29 years in good health.

This chain links TRBV28 with TRBJ1-4, with D possibly being TRBD1 (5 bases). V lost 7 bases, J lost 10 bases, and 13 bases lay in between. This CDR3 has 12 residues. The germline V gene has CDR1 MDHEN and CDR2 SYDVKM. In DNA, the CDR3 is TGTGCCAGCACCAACCCCGGGACAAAACTGTTTTTT. Amino acid sequence: CASTNPGTKLFF.

This clone was recorded once. The chain joins TRBV29-1 to TRBJ2-5; maybe TRBD1 (6 bases). The germline V gene has CDR1 SQVTM and CDR2 ANQGSEA. Deletions cut 7 bases from V and 0 bases from J, with 9 bases between. CDR3 length equals 12 residues. CDR3 nucleotides: TGCAGCGGGACAGAAAACCAAGAGACCCAGTACTTC. Residues: CSGTENQETQYF.

The chain employs TRBV20-1 and TRBJ1-1, with no clear D. The V end was cut by 8 bases, the J end by 4 bases, with 8 bases between. The germline gives CDR1 DFQATT, CDR2 SNEGSKA (reference sequence). This CDR3 has 10 residues. The CDR3 DNA follows: TGCAGTATTCCGGTCACTGAAGCTTTCTTT. It specifies CSIPVTEAFF.

This clone was observed a single time. The V call is TRBV9, the J call TRBJ2-1; D gene ambiguous. This CDR3 has 17 residues. Trimming removed 0 bases at V and 4 bases at J, with 17 bases between. In germline, CDR1 is SGDLS, CDR2 YYNGEE. The CDR3 loop reads CASSVGSGPAPYNEQFF. The CDR3 nucleotides read TGTGCCAGCAGCGTAGGCTCGGGCCCCGCTCCATACAATGAGCAGTTCTTC.

The chain links TRBV28 to TRBJ1-2; no firm D call. The CDR3 length is 17 residues. Trimming shortened V by 2 bases and J by 1 base, and 17 bases separated the two germline ends. CDR1 and CDR2 from the germline V gene are MDHEN and SYDVKM. CDR3 coding DNA: TGTGCCAGCAGTTTACGTTCGGCCCGTCGGTTTAACTATGGCTACACCTTC. It is translated as CASSLRSARRFNYGYTF.

The chain employs TRBV6-2 or TRBV6-3 and TRBJ2-7, with D uncertain. TRBJ2-5 matches the DNA end more closely, so the J call is doubtful. The CDR3 covers 12 residues. Germline assignment: CDR1 MNHEY and CDR2 SVGEGT. CDR3 residues: CASSYEGQTQYF. The CDR3 coding sequence is TGTGCCAGCAGTTACGAAGGACAGACCCAGTACTTC.

This rearrangement joins TRBV6-5 to TRBJ2-3; D is unclear. The CDR3 consists of 15 residues. V lost 0 bases to trimming and J lost 2 bases, with 9 bases between them. Germline V lookup: CDR1 MNHEY, CDR2 SVGAGI. CDR3 region: CASSYSRRITDTQYF. CDR3 coding DNA: TGTGCCAGCAGTTACTCTCGCAGAATCACAGATACGCAGTATTTT.

The chain employs TRBV6-5 and TRBJ2-2, with D maybe TRBD2 (5 bases). This CDR3 has 15 residues. Germline V lookup: CDR1 MNHEY, CDR2 SVGAGI. V lost 2 bases and J lost 4, with 11 bases in between. The CDR3: CASSYELAGTGELFF. CDR3 DNA sequence: TGTGCCAGCAGTTACGAGCTAGCCGGCACCGGGGAGCTGTTTTTT.

The rearrangement uses TRBV28 and TRBJ1-1; 7 bases line up with TRBD1. Germline loops: CDR1 MDHEN, CDR2 SYDVKM. This CDR3 spans 15 amino acids. With 4 bases clipped from V and 1 base from J, the junction kept 6 bases outside the gene matches. This chain's CDR3 is CASSSPDRANTEAFF. The CDR3 coding sequence is TGTGCCAGCAGTTCCCCCGACAGGGCGAACACTGAAGCTTTCTTT.

V usage is TRBV3-1 (or the pseudogene TRBV3-2) and J usage is TRBJ1-1; tentative D call: TRBD1 (6 bases). V was clipped by 1 base and J by 12 bases, with 15 bases between them. The CDR3 sequence is 13 residues long. The germline V gene encodes CDR1 LGHDT and CDR2 YNNKEL (reference sequence). The CDR3 bases are TGTGCCAGCAGCCAAGGGGGAGGGGGGCGAACTTTCTTT. Its translation is CASSQGGGGRTFF.

Here the CDR3 reads CASSANQRDTQYF. CDR3 sequence (DNA): TGTGCCAGCAGCGCTAATCAGCGGGATACGCAGTATTTT. This chain links TRBV7-3 with TRBJ2-3, with D possibly being TRBD2 (5 bases). CDR3 size: 13 residues. Per the germline V gene, CDR1 is SGHTA and CDR2 is FQGTGA. V lost 5 bases, J lost 6 bases, and 12 bases lay in between.

The J gene is TRBJ2-1, the V gene TRBV19, with 9 bases identical to TRBD1. Germline V gene lookup returns CDR1 LNHDA and CDR2 SQIVND (reference sequence). With V trimmed by 3 bases and J by 8 bases, 5 bases remained unmatched. This CDR3 region has 14 residues. The CDR3 spells CASSMGQGKDEQFF. CDR3 coding DNA: TGTGCCAGTAGTATGGGACAGGGTAAAGATGAGCAGTTCTTC.